Described below is a single TCR beta chain sequence and its context. Its target is unknown. TCRB was sequenced at Survey level resolution. Assay: immunoSEQ multiplex PCR; the TCRdb copy retains only in-frame clones and omits some. The sample lists roughly 10,000 clones; more than 75% were seen once. This sample was included in a study of follicular helper T cells after annual influenza vaccination. Study at large: Sampling occurred days 0, 7 and 28 after each influenza vaccination.

Whole-study findings and limits: Successive annual vaccinations recalled a recurrent oligoclonal ICOS+CD38+ cTfh response with influenza-specific clonotypes.

Time point: 2014-2015 season, pre-vaccination. The starting material was CXCR5- memory CD4+ T cells sorted from blood, obtained on the day of influenza vaccination. The receptor comes from an adult who received the influenza vaccine.

The CDR3 DNA is TGCGCCAGCGTCTCTCCAGGCGGGAAAGAGACCCAGTACTTC. It encodes CASVSPGGKETQYF. V and J are TRBV5-1 and TRBJ2-5; TRBD2 is a possible D gene (6 bases). V was shortened by 7 bases and J by 3 bases, with 16 bases between the two germline ends. Germline V gives CDR1 SGHRS, CDR2 YFSETQ. The length of the CDR3 is 14 residues.